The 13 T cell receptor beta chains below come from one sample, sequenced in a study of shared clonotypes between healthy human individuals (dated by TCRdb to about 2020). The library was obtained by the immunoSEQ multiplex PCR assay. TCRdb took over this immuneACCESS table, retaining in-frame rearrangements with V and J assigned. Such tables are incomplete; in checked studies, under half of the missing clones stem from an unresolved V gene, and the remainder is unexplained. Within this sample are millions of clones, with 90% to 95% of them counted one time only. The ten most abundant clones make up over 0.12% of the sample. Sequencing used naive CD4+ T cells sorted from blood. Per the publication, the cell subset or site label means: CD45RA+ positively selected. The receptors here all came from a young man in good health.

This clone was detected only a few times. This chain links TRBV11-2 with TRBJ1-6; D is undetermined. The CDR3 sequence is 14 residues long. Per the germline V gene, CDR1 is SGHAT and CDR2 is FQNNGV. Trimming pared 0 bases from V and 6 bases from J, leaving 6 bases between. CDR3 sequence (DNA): TGTGCCAGCAGCTTAGACAGTACTAATTCACCCCTCCACTTT. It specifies CASSLDSTNSPLHF.

In nucleotides, the CDR3 is TGTGCCAGTAGGGGGGGACAGGCGCGAACTGAAGCTTTCTTT. It codes for CASRGGQARTEAFF. The chain links TRBV19 to TRBJ1-1, with 8 bases fitting TRBD1. V shed 6 bases, J shed 5 bases, and the junction held 8 bases outside the gene matches. Germline values: CDR1 LNHDA, CDR2 SQIVND (reference sequence). The CDR3 contains 14 residues.

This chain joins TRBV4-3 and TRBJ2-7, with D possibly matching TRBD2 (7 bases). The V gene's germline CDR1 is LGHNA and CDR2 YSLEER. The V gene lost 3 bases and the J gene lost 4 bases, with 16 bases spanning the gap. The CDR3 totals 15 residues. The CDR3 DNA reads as TGCGCCAGCAGCCAGAGTGGGGGGGCGCGTTACGAGCAGTACTTC. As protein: CASSQSGGARYEQYF.

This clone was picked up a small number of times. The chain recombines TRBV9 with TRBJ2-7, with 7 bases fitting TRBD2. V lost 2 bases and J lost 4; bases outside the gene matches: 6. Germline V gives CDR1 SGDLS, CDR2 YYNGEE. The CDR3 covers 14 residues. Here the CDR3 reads CASSVTSAPYEQYF. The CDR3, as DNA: TGTGCCAGCAGCGTCACTAGCGCTCCGTACGAGCAGTACTTC.

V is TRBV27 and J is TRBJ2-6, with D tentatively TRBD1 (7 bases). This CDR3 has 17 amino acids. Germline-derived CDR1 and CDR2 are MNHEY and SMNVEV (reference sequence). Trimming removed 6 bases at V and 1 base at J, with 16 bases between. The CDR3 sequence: CASSLEGANSGANVLTF. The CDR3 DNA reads TGTGCCAGCAGCTTGGAGGGGGCTAATTCTGGGGCCAACGTCCTGACTTTC.

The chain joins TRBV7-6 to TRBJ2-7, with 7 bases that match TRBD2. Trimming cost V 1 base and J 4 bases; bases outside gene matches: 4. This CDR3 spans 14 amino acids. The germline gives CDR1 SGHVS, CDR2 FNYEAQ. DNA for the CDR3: TGTGCCAGCAGCTTAGGAGGGGAGGGTTACGAGCAGTACTTC. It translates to CASSLGGEGYEQYF.

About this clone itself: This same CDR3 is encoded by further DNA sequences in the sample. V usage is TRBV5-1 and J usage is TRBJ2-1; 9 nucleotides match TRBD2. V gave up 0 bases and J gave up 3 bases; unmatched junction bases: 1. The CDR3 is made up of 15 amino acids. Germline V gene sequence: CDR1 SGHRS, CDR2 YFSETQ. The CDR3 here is CASSLGLAVYNEQFF. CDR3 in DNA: TGCGCCAGCAGCTTGGGACTAGCGGTCTACAATGAGCAGTTCTTC.

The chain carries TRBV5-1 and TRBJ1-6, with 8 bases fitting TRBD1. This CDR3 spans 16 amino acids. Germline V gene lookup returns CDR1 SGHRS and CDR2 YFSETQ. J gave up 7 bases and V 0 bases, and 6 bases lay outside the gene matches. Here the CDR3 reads CASSLEGQGKNSPLHF. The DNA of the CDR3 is TGCGCCAGCAGCTTGGAAGGACAGGGAAAAAATTCACCCCTCCACTTT.

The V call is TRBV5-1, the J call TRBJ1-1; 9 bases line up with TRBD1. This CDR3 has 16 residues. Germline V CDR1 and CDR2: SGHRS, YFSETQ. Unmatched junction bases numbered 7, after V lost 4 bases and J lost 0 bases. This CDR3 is CASSPGTGRMNTEAFF. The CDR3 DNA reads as TGCGCCAGCAGCCCAGGGACAGGGCGAATGAACACTGAAGCTTTCTTT.

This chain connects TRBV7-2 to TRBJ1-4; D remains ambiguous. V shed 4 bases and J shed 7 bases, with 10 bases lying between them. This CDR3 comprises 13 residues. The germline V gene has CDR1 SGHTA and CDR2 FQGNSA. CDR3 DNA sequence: TGTGCCAGCAGCTCGACGCGGGTTGAAAAACTGTTTTTT. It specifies CASSSTRVEKLFF.

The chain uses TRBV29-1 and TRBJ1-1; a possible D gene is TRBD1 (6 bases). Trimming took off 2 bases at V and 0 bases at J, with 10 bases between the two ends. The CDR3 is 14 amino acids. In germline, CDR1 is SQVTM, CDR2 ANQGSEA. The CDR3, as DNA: TGCAGCGTTGAACAGGGGAGCATGAACACTGAAGCTTTCTTT. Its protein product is CSVEQGSMNTEAFF.

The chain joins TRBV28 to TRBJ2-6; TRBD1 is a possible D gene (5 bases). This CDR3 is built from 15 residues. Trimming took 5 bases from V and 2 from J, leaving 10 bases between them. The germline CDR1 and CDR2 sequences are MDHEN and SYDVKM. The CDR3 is CASSPPGTGANVLTF. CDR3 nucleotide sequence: TGTGCCAGCAGTCCCCCAGGGACTGGGGCCAACGTCCTGACTTTC.

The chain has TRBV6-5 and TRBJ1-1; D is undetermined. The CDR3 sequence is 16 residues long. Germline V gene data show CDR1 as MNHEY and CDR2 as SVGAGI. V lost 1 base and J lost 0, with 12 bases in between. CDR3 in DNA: TGTGCCAGCAGTTACTTGGGCATTTTACTGAACACTGAAGCTTTCTTT. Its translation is CASSYLGILLNTEAFF.